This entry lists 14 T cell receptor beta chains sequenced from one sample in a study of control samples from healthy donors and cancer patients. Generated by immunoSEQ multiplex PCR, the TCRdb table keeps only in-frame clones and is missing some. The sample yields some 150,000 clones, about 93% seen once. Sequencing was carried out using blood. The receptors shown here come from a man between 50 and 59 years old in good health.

The CDR3 reads CASSQSRGLRYF. CDR3 DNA sequence: TGTGCCAGCAGCCAAAGCAGGGGACTCAGGTACTTC. The J gene is TRBJ2-7, the V gene TRBV3-1 (or the pseudogene TRBV3-2); TRBD1 or TRBD2 may be the D gene (6 bases each). V dropped 2 bases and J dropped 12 bases, with 14 bases sitting between them. CDR3 length equals 12 residues. Germline loops: CDR1 LGHDT, CDR2 YNNKEL (reference sequence).

The CDR3 nucleotides read TGTGCCAGCAGCGTAGGGACTTTGGGGGAGACCCAGTACTTC. It encodes CASSVGTLGETQYF. The rearrangement uses TRBV9 and TRBJ2-5; D might be TRBD2 (5 bases). Trimming took off 0 bases at V and 5 bases at J, with 11 bases between the two ends. Germline V gene sequence: CDR1 SGDLS, CDR2 YYNGEE. The CDR3 extends over 14 amino acids.

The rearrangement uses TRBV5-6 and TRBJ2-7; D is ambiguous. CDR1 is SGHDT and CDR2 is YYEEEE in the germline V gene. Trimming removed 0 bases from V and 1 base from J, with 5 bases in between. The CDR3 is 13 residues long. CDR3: CASSLGKSYEQYF. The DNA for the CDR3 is TGTGCCAGCAGCTTGGGAAAGTCCTACGAGCAGTACTTC.

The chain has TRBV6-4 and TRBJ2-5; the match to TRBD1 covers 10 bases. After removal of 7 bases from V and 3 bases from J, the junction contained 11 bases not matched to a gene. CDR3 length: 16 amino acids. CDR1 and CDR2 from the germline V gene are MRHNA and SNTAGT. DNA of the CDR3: TGTGCCAGCAAGACTAAGGGACAGGGGAGTAAAGAGACCCAGTACTTC. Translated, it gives CASKTKGQGSKETQYF.

DNA of the CDR3: TGTGCCAGTAGTGTTGAGGGGATGAACACTGAAGCTTTCTTT. Amino acids: CASSVEGMNTEAFF. The V and J genes are TRBV19 and TRBJ1-1; tentative D call: TRBD1 (5 bases). The CDR3 has 14 amino acids. The germline V gene encodes CDR1 LNHDA and CDR2 SQIVND (reference sequence). V gave up 5 bases and J gave up 0 bases, with 10 bases separating them. Full variable domain (rest looked up from reference TRBV19 and TRBJ1-1): DGGITQSPKYLFRKEGQNVTLSCEQNLNHDAMYWYRQDPGQGLRLIYYSQIVNDFQKGDIAEGYSVSREKKESFPLTVTSAQKNPTAFYLCASSVEGMNTEAFFGQGTRLTVV.

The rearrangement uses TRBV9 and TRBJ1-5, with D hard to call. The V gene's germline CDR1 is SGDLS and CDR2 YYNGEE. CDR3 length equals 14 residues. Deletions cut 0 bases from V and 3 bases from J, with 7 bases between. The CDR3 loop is CASSVGSLNQPQHF. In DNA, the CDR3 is TGTGCCAGCAGCGTAGGCTCCCTCAATCAGCCCCAGCATTTT.

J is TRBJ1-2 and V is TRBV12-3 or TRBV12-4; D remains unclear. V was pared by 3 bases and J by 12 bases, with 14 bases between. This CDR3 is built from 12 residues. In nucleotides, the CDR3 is TGTGCCAGCAGTTTGGGAGGACGGGTAGACACCTTC. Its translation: CASSLGGRVDTF.

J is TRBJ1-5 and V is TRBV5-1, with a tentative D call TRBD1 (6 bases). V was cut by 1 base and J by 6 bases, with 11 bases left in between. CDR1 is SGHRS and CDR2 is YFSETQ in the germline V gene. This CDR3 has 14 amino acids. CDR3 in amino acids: CASSLLQGGQPQHF. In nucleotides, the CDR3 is TGCGCCAGCAGCTTGTTACAGGGAGGTCAGCCCCAGCATTTT.

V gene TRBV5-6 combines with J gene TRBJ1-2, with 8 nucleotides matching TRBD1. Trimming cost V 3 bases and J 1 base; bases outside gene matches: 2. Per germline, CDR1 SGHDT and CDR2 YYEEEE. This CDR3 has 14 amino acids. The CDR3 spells CASSSGQGNYGYTF. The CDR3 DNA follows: TGTGCCAGCAGCTCTGGACAGGGTAACTATGGCTACACCTTC. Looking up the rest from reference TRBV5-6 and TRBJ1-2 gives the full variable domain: DAGVTQSPTHLIKTRGQQVTLRCSPKSGHDTVSWYQQALGQGPQFIFQYYEEEERQRGNFPDRFSGHQFPNYSSELNVNALLLGDSALYLCASSSGQGNYGYTFGSGTRLTVV.

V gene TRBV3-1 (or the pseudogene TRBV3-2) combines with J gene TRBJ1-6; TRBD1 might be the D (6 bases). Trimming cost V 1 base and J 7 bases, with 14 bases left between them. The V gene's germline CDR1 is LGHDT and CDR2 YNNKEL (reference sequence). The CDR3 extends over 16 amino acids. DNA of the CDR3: TGTGCCAGCAGCCAAGGGGGACAAAGGGGGAATTCACCCCTCCACTTT. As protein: CASSQGGQRGNSPLHF.

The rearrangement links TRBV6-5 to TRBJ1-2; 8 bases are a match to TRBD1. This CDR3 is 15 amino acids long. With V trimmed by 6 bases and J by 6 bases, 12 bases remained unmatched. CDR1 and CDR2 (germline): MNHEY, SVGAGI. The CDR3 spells CASRPAQGAQHGYTF. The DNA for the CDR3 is TGTGCCAGCAGACCCGCGCAGGGGGCTCAGCATGGCTACACCTTC.

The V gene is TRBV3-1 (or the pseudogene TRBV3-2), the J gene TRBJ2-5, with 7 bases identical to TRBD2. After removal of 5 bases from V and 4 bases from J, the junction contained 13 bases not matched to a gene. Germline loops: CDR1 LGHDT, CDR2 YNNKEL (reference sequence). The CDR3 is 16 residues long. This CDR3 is CASSSGVSSGGETQYF. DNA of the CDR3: TGTGCCAGCAGCTCGGGGGTTTCATCGGGAGGAGAGACCCAGTACTTC.

The CDR3 loop is CASSLGSRNNEQFF. CDR3 DNA: TGTGCCAGCAGCTTAGGATCTAGGAACAATGAGCAGTTCTTC. The rearrangement uses TRBV7-2 and TRBJ2-1, with no clear D. Germline V gene data show CDR1 as SGHTA and CDR2 as FQGNSA. Trimming stripped 1 base from V and 5 bases from J, with 9 bases between. The CDR3 extends over 14 amino acids.

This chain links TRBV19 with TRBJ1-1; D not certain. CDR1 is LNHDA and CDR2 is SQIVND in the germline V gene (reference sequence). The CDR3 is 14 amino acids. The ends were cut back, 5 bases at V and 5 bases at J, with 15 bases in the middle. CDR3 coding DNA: TGTGCCAGTAGTCCGCGGGAATTCCGGACTGAAGCTTTCTTT. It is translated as CASSPREFRTEAFF.